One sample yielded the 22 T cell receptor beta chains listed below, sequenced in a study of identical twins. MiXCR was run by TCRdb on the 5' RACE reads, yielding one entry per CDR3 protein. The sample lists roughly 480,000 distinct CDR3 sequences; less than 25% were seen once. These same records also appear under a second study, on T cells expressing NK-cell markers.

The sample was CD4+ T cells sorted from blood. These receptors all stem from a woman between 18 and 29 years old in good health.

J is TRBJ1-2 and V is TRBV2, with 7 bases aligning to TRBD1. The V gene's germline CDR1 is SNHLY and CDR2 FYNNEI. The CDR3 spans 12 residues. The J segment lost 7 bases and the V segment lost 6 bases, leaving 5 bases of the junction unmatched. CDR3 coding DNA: TGTGCCAGCAGCGGACAGGATCGTGGCTACACCTTC. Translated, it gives CASSGQDRGYTF.

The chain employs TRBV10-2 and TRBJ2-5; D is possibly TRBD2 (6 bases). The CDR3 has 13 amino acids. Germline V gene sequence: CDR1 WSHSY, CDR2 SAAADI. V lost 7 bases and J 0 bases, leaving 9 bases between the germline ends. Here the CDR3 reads CASMEGDQETQYF. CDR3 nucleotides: TGCGCCAGCATGGAGGGCGACCAAGAGACCCAGTACTTC.

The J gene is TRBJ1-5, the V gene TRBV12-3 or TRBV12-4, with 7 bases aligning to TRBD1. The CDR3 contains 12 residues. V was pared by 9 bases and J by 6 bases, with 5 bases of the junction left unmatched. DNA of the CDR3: TGTGCCAGTGACAGGGAGCGTCAGCCCCAGCATTTT. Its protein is CASDRERQPQHF.

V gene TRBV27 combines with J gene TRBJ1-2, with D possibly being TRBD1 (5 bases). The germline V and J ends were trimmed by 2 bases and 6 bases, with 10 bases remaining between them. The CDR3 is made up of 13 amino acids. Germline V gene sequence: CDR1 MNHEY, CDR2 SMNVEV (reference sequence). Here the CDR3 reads CASSLVQGDGYTF. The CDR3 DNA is TGTGCCAGCAGTTTAGTTCAGGGAGATGGCTACACCTTC.

This chain's CDR3 is CASSLGVYYNEQFF. The CDR3 DNA reads as TGTGCCAGCAGCTTAGGAGTGTACTACAATGAGCAGTTCTTC. The chain is built from TRBV11-2 and TRBJ2-1; unclear D gene. The V end was cut by 1 base, the J end by 3 bases, with 7 bases between. Germline lookup yields CDR1 SGHAT and CDR2 FQNNGV. This CDR3 is built from 14 residues.

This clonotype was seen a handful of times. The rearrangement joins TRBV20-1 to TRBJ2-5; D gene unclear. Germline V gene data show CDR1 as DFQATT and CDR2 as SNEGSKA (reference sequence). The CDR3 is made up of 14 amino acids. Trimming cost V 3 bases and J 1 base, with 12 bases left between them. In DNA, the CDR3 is TGCAGTGCTAGCGAAGACTGGAGCCAAGAGACCCAGTACTTC. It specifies CSASEDWSQETQYF.

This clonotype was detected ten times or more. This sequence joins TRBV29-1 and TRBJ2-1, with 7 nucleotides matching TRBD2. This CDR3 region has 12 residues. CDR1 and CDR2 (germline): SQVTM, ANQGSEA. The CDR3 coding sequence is TGCTCCGGGGGAGGGGCGGGGGAAGAGCAGTTCTTC. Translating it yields CSGGGAGEEQFF.

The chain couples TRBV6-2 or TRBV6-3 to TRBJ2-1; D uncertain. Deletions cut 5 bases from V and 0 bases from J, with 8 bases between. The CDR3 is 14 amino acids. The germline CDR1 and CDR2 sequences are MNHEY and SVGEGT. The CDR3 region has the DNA TGTGCCAGCAGTCACCGTAGCTCCTACAATGAGCAGTTCTTC. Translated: CASSHRSSYNEQFF.

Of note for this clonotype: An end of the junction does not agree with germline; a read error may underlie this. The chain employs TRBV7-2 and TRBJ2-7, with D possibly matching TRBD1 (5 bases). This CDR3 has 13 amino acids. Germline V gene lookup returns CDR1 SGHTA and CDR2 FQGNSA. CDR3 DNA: TGTGCCAGCAGCACTAACGGCAGGGTGGAATGGAAATTC. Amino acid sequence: CASSTNGRVEWKF.

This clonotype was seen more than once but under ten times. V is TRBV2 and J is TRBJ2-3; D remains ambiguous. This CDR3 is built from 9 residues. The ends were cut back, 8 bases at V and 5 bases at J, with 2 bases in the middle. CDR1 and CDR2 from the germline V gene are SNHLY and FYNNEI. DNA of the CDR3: TGTGCCAGCGGAGATACGCAGTATTTT. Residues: CASGDTQYF.

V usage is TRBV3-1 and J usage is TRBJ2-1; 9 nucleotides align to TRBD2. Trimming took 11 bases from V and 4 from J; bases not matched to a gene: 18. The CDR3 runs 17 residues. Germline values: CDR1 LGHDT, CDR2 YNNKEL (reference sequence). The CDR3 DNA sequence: TGTGCCTTCAGTCCGGAAGGGGGAGCGGGGGGATACAATGAGCAGTTCTTC. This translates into CAFSPEGGAGGYNEQFF.

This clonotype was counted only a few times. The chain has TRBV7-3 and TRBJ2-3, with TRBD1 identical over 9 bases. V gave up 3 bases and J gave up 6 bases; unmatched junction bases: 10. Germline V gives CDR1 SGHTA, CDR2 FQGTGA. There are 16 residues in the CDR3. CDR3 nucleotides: TGTGCCAGCAGCTTTACAGGGGGCCCGCCAGGGGATACGCAGTATTTT. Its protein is CASSFTGGPPGDTQYF.

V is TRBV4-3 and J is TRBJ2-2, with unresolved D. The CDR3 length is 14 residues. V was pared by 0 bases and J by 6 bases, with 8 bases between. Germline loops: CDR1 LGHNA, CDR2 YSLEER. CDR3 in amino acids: CASSQENQPGELFF. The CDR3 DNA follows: TGCGCCAGCAGCCAAGAGAATCAGCCCGGGGAGCTGTTTTTT.

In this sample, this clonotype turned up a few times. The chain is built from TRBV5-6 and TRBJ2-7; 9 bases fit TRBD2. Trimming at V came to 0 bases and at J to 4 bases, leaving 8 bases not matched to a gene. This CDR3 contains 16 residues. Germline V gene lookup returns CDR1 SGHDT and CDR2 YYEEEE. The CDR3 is CASSLASGRPKYEQYF. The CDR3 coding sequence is TGTGCCAGCAGCTTGGCGAGCGGGAGGCCTAAATACGAGCAGTACTTC.

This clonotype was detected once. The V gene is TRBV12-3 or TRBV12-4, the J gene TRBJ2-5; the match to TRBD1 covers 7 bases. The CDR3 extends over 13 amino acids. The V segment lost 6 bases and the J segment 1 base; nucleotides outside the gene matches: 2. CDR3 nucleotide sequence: TGTGCCAGCAGGAGGGACAGCCAAGAGACCCAGTACTTC. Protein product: CASRRDSQETQYF.

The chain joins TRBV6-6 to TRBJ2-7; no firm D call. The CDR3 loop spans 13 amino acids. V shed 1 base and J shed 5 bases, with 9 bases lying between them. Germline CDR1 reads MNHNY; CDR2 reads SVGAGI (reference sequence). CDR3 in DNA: TGTGCCAGCAGTTACTGGGTCACCAACGAGCAGTACTTC. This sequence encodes CASSYWVTNEQYF.

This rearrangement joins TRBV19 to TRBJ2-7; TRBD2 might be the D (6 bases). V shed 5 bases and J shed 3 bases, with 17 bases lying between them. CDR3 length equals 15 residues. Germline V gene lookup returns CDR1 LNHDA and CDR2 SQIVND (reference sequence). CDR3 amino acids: CASSPTGWGVYEQYF. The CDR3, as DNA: TGTGCCAGTAGTCCCACCGGATGGGGGGTCTACGAGCAGTACTTC.

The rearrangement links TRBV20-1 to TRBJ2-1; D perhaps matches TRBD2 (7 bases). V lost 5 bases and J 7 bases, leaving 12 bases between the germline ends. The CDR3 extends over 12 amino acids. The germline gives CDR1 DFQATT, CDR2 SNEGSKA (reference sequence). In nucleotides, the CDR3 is TGCAGTGCTGAAGGGGGGGGAAATGAGCAGTTCTTC. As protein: CSAEGGGNEQFF.

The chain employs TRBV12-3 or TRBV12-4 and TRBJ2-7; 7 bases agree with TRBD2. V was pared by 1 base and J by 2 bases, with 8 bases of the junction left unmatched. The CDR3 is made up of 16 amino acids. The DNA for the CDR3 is TGTGCCAGCAGTTTAGGGGCCAAAAGCGGGACCTACGAGCAGTACTTC. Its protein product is CASSLGAKSGTYEQYF.

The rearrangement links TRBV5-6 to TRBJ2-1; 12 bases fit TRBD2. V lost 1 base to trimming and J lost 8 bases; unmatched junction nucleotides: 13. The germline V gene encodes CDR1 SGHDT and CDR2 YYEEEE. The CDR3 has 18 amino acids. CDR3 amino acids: CASSLISRLAGGMDEQFF. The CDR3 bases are TGTGCCAGCAGCTTGATCAGTAGGCTAGCGGGAGGGATGGATGAGCAGTTCTTC.

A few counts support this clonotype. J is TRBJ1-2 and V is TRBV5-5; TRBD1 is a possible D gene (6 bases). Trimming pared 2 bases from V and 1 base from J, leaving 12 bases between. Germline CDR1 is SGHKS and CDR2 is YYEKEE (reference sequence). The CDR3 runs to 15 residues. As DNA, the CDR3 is TGTGCCAGCAGCTTAGGGACACGCCTTAACTATGGCTACACCTTC. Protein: CASSLGTRLNYGYTF.

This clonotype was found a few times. The CDR3 protein is CASTAGNTEAFF. The CDR3 DNA is TGTGCCAGCACGGCGGGGAACACTGAAGCTTTCTTT. The chain couples TRBV21-1 to TRBJ1-1. TRBV21-1 is a known pseudogene. The CDR3 runs 12 residues.